This note documents a single T cell receptor beta chain sequence. Its antigen is as yet unknown. CDR1 GTSNPN and CDR2 SVGIG come from the germline V gene (reference sequence). Trimming stripped 1 base from V and 2 bases from J, with 8 bases between. The CDR3 runs to 14 residues. The data are from a study of OX40 agonist ivuxolimab in advanced cancers. Overall study context: Every 2 weeks, patients got intravenous ivuxolimab at one of six dose levels (0.01-10 mg/kg).

Findings and caveats of the study: CD4+ T cells averaged fewer expanded clones than CD8+ T cells. The antigens recognized by the expanded peripheral T cells, that is their antigen specificity, were not determined.

Assay: immunoSEQ multiplex PCR; the TCRdb copy retains only in-frame clones and omits some. Here the sample spans 75,000 to 100,000 clones, 87% being singletons. Autoimmune disease history or systemic immunosuppression was exclusionary. This sequence originates from an adult with an advanced solid tumor such as melanoma, head and neck, liver or kidney cancer. Sequencing used CD4+ or CD8+ T cells sorted from blood, obtained in a trial of the OX40 agonist ivuxolimab. This chain connects TRBV30 to TRBJ1-4; D is uncertain. The CDR3 sequence: CAWSAGRTNEKLFF. CDR3 nucleotide sequence: TGTGCCTGGAGTGCGGGGAGGACTAATGAAAAACTGTTTTTT.